This T cell receptor (beta chain) was recovered during a study of blood T cell repertoires in COVID-19. Study-level information: COVID-19 samples collected from the United States, Italy and Spain covered acute and convalescent phases. PBMCs, B-cell-depleted T cells, or T cells provided the cDNA or gDNA that made up the material.

The ends lost 3 bases at V and 16 bases at J; junction bases unmatched: 5. This CDR3 has 12 amino acids. Germline V lookup: CDR1 WSHSY, CDR2 SAAADI. How the authors handled the data: Amplification from reference gene primers served as the basis for estimated nucleated cell counts. Sequencing was performed with immunoSEQ multiplex PCR; in TCRdb, only in-frame clones are kept and a portion is missing. That table is the source of V, J and clone size, and D and trimming were worked out from the DNA. Here the sample spans tens of thousands of clones, 78% being singletons. Specimen: peripheral blood. The chain is built from TRBV10-2 and TRBJ2-6; 8 positions match TRBD1. The clonotype was recovered from an older man with acute or convalescent COVID-19. The CDR3 DNA reads as TGCGCCAGCAGTGACCAGGACAGGGAGCTGACTTTC. As protein: CASSDQDRELTF.